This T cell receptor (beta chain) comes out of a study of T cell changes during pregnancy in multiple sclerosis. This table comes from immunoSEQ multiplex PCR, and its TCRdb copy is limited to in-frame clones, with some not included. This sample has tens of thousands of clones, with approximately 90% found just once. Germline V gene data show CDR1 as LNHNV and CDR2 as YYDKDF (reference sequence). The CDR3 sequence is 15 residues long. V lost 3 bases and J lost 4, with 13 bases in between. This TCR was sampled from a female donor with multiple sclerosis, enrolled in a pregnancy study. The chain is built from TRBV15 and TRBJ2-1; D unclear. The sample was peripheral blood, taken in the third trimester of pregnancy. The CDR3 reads CATSSARARYNEQFF. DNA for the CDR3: TGTGCCACCAGCAGTGCTCGTGCCAGGTACAATGAGCAGTTCTTC.